Sequencing of this T cell receptor (beta chain) was carried out in a study of CD8+ T cells in alopecia areata. Study overall: Patients took tofacitinib for 6 to 18 months, followed by 6 drug-free months.

J lost 6 bases, V lost 3 bases, and 2 bases had no gene match. The CDR3 runs 13 residues. The germline gives CDR1 SGDLS, CDR2 YYNGEE. Remarks on this clone: The antigen remains undetermined.

RNA was extracted and reverse transcribed into cDNA as the sequencing template. Sequencing was performed with immunoSEQ multiplex PCR; in TCRdb, only in-frame clones are kept and a portion is missing. The sample yields 150,000 to 200,000 clones, 60% seen once. Whole-study findings and limits: Tofacitinib significantly brought down scalp clonality and expanded CD8+ clones among top 100. Lesional scalp, notably in alopecia totalis/universalis, had clonality above that of normal scalp.

Sample treatment: oral pan-JAK inhibitor, 5-10 mg twice daily. Peripheral blood and lesional scalp punch biopsies were taken from alopecia areata patients. This TCR was sampled from a human donor with alopecia areata. This chain links TRBV9 with TRBJ2-2; TRBD1 matches 7 bases. This specimen was CD4+ T cells sorted from blood, taken at week 24, from a patient treated with tofacitinib. The CDR3 is CASSAQGAGELFF. CDR3 in DNA: TGTGCCAGCAGCGCGCAGGGGGCCGGGGAGCTGTTTTTT.